A single sample gave rise to the 24 T cell receptor beta chains below, sequenced in a study of cytomegalovirus exposure and HLA in healthy donors. The PCR employed 60 Vbeta primers together with 13 Jbeta primers. TCRdb keeps only in-frame clones here, not all; method: immunoSEQ multiplex PCR. The data contain around 99,000 clones, roughly 80% of them seen just once; the ten biggest clones take up around 2.4%. The sequenced sample consisted of PBMCs. The receptors derive from a man aged 30-40 years in good health and CMV-seronegative.

The genes are TRBV28 and TRBJ1-5; maybe TRBD1 (5 bases). Germline loops: CDR1 MDHEN, CDR2 SYDVKM. CDR3 length: 19 residues. The germline V and J ends were trimmed by 8 bases and 8 bases, with 34 bases remaining between them. CDR3 region: CASYRREAFESEVVEPQHF. CDR3 nucleotides: TGTGCCAGCTACAGGAGGGAGGCCTTTGAATCCGAAGTTGTTGAGCCCCAGCATTTT.

The rearrangement joins TRBV2 to TRBJ1-2; no reliable D call. CDR1 is SNHLY and CDR2 is FYNNEI in the germline V gene. The V end was cut by 3 bases, the J end by 0 bases, with 8 bases between. This CDR3 contains 14 residues. The CDR3 DNA follows: TGTGCCAGCAGTGACTCCTACTCTAACTATGGCTACACCTTC. As protein: CASSDSYSNYGYTF.

This sequence joins TRBV29-1 and TRBJ2-1, with 8 bases fitting TRBD2. The CDR3 has 15 amino acids. V lost 5 bases, J lost 4 bases, and 10 bases stayed unmatched. Germline CDR1 and CDR2: SQVTM and ANQGSEA. The CDR3 sequence: CSVPGAGAKYNEQFF. For the CDR3, the DNA is TGCAGCGTTCCCGGAGCGGGAGCCAAGTACAATGAGCAGTTCTTC.

This sequence joins TRBV9 and TRBJ2-6; D possibly corresponds to TRBD1 (6 bases). V lost 1 base and J 4 bases, leaving 15 bases between the germline ends. The germline V gene encodes CDR1 SGDLS and CDR2 YYNGEE. This CDR3 has 17 residues. CDR3 amino acids: CASSVTPTGQGANVLTF. The CDR3 region has the DNA TGTGCCAGCAGCGTAACCCCCACAGGGCAAGGGGCCAACGTCCTGACTTTC.

This clone was seen a handful of times. V gene TRBV7-8 combines with J gene TRBJ2-1, with TRBD2 matching 11 bases. Losses at the gene ends were 4 bases for V and 3 bases for J; bases not matched to a gene: 8. CDR1 and CDR2 (germline): SGHVS, FQNEAQ. The CDR3 is 17 residues long. In DNA form, the CDR3 reads TGTGCCAGCAGCTCAAGACTAGCGGGGAGACTCTACAATGAGCAGTTCTTC. This encodes CASSSRLAGRLYNEQFF.

V and J are TRBV29-1 and TRBJ1-1, with a weak D call TRBD1 (5 bases). Trimming stripped 2 bases from V and 11 bases from J, with 15 bases between. The CDR3 extends over 12 amino acids. The germline gives CDR1 SQVTM, CDR2 ANQGSEA. The CDR3 sequence: CSVEPGELYAFF. CDR3 sequence (DNA): TGCAGCGTTGAACCGGGGGAGTTGTACGCTTTCTTT.

J is TRBJ1-1 and V is TRBV7-9; D remains unclear. V was trimmed by 5 bases and J by 5 bases, leaving 18 bases between them. Germline V gene data show CDR1 as SEHNR and CDR2 as FQNEAQ (reference sequence). The CDR3 spans 15 residues. The CDR3 loop is CASSPSGGVGTEAFF. Written as DNA, the CDR3 is TGTGCCAGCAGCCCTAGTGGTGGTGTCGGGACTGAAGCTTTCTTT. Using reference TRBV7-9 and TRBJ1-1 for the parts outside the CDR3, the full variable domain is DTGVSQNPRHKITKRGQNVTFRCDPISEHNRLYWYRQTLGQGPEFLTYFQNEAQLEKSRLLSDRFSAERPKGSFSTLEIQRTEQGDSAMYLCASSPSGGVGTEAFFGQGTRLTVV.

The chain is built from TRBV6-5 and TRBJ1-4, with 7 nucleotides matching TRBD1. From germline, CDR1 is MNHEY and CDR2 SVGAGI. V lost 6 bases and J lost 8; bases outside the gene matches: 6. The CDR3 is made up of 13 amino acids. CDR3 in amino acids: CASSALTGEKLFF. In DNA form, the CDR3 reads TGTGCCAGCAGCGCCTTGACAGGGGAAAAACTGTTTTTT.

The chain employs TRBV4-1 and TRBJ2-2, with 10 nucleotides matching TRBD2. Losses at the gene ends were 4 bases for V and 4 bases for J; bases not matched to a gene: 18. The CDR3 covers 20 residues. Germline V CDR1 and CDR2: MGHRA, YSYEKL. CDR3 residues: CASSPHPEGLAGGVTGELFF. CDR3 DNA sequence: TGCGCCAGCAGCCCTCACCCCGAGGGATTAGCGGGAGGAGTCACCGGGGAGCTGTTTTTT.

The genes are TRBV27 and TRBJ1-1; TRBD1 might be the D (5 bases). The CDR3 loop spans 11 amino acids. Trimming removed 8 bases from V and 11 bases from J, with 15 bases in between. Germline lookup yields CDR1 MNHEY and CDR2 SMNVEV (reference sequence). The CDR3: CASSKEGSAFF. CDR3 bases: TGTGCCAGCTCCAAGGAGGGGTCGGCTTTCTTT.

This clone has just a few counts. The chain recombines TRBV5-1 with TRBJ2-1; no clear D. This CDR3 region has 13 residues. V was shortened by 0 bases and J by 7 bases, with 8 bases between the two germline ends. Germline values: CDR1 SGHRS, CDR2 YFSETQ. CDR3 in amino acids: CASSLATGNEQFF. The DNA for the CDR3 is TGCGCCAGCAGCTTGGCCACCGGGAATGAGCAGTTCTTC.

This chain uses TRBV25-1 with TRBJ1-1; 8 bases line up with TRBD1. The CDR3 has 18 residues. Germline assignment: CDR1 MGHDK and CDR2 SYGVNS. Unmatched junction bases numbered 13, after V lost 4 bases and J lost 0 bases. The DNA for the CDR3 is TGTGCCAGCAGTGCCGGGACAGGCGGACAAACCATGAACACTGAAGCTTTCTTT. Translation: CASSAGTGGQTMNTEAFF.

The chain is built from TRBV10-2 and TRBJ1-5, with D possibly matching TRBD1 (5 bases). V was cut by 2 bases and J by 2 bases, with 10 bases left in between. Germline lookup yields CDR1 WSHSY and CDR2 SAAADI. The CDR3 has 15 residues. CDR3 protein: CASSEGGVGNQPQHF. The DNA of the CDR3 is TGCGCCAGCAGTGAGGGAGGGGTGGGCAATCAGCCCCAGCATTTT.

This chain uses TRBV5-1 with TRBJ2-3; a possible D gene is TRBD2 (6 bases). Trimming took off 5 bases at V and 1 base at J, with 11 bases between the two ends. This CDR3 region has 14 residues. The germline gives CDR1 SGHRS, CDR2 YFSETQ. The chain's CDR3 is CASRALAGTDTQYF. As DNA, the CDR3 is TGCGCCAGCAGAGCCTTAGCGGGCACAGATACGCAGTATTTT.

The chain is built from TRBV15 and TRBJ1-2, with 7 bases that match TRBD1. This CDR3 is built from 16 residues. V was pared by 1 base and J by 8 bases, with 13 bases of the junction left unmatched. Looked up from germline, CDR1 is LNHNV and CDR2 is YYDKDF (reference sequence). This chain's CDR3 is CATSRGQGRLSGGYTF. For the CDR3, the DNA is TGTGCCACCAGCAGAGGACAGGGAAGATTAAGCGGAGGCTACACCTTC. The full variable domain, completed using reference TRBV15 and TRBJ1-2, is DAMVIQNPRYQVTQFGKPVTLSCSQTLNHNVMYWYQQKSSQAPKLLFHYYDKDFNNEADTPDNFQSRRPNTSFCFLDIRSPGLGDTAMYLCATSRGQGRLSGGYTFGSGTRLTVV.

The V and J genes are TRBV7-3 and TRBJ2-5; D is uncertain. From germline, CDR1 is SGHTA and CDR2 FQGTGA. The CDR3 totals 14 residues. V shed 5 bases and J shed 2 bases, with 12 bases lying between them. The CDR3 bases are TGTGCCAGCAGCGCCCTAGGAACTCAAGAGACCCAGTACTTC. Its protein product is CASSALGTQETQYF.

The gene calls are TRBV28 and TRBJ2-7; D is unresolved. CDR1 MDHEN and CDR2 SYDVKM come from the germline V gene. V was shortened by 6 bases and J by 7 bases, with 10 bases between the two germline ends. The CDR3 length is 11 residues. The CDR3 bases are TGTGCCAGCAGCCGCGGCTGGGAGCAGTACTTC. Amino acid sequence: CASSRGWEQYF.

The chain combines TRBV7-9 with TRBJ2-1; 13 bases align to TRBD2. With V trimmed by 2 bases and J by 6 bases, 10 bases remained unmatched. Germline CDR1 SEHNR, CDR2 FQNEAQ (reference sequence). The length of the CDR3 is 18 residues. The CDR3 region is CASSLKTGTSGIINEQFF. The CDR3, as DNA: TGTGCCAGCAGCTTAAAGACCGGGACTAGCGGGATCATCAATGAGCAGTTCTTC.

The V call is TRBV5-1, the J call TRBJ2-3; D may be TRBD2 (6 bases). V dropped 0 bases and J dropped 2 bases, with 13 bases sitting between them. Germline CDR1 and CDR2: SGHRS and YFSETQ. This CDR3 comprises 16 residues. The CDR3 DNA follows: TGCGCCAGCAGCTTGGGCGGGGTGGACTACACAGATACGCAGTATTTT. It specifies CASSLGGVDYTDTQYF.

This chain links TRBV7-9 with TRBJ2-7, with 9 nucleotides matching TRBD2. Germline-derived CDR1 and CDR2 are SEHNR and FQNEAQ (reference sequence). Trimming at V came to 3 bases and at J to 0 bases, leaving 15 bases not matched to a gene. The CDR3 is made up of 19 amino acids. CDR3 residues: CASSFGVGGPSGTSYEQYF. The DNA for the CDR3 is TGTGCCAGCAGCTTCGGGGTGGGGGGTCCTAGCGGGACCTCCTACGAGCAGTACTTC. Together with reference TRBV7-9 and TRBJ2-7, the CDR3 gives the full variable domain: DTGVSQNPRHKITKRGQNVTFRCDPISEHNRLYWYRQTLGQGPEFLTYFQNEAQLEKSRLLSDRFSAERPKGSFSTLEIQRTEQGDSAMYLCASSFGVGGPSGTSYEQYFGPGTRLTVT.

The genes are TRBV2 and TRBJ2-7; 8 bases are shared with TRBD1. The CDR3 extends over 14 amino acids. CDR1 and CDR2 (germline): SNHLY, FYNNEI. Germline trimming cut 4 bases from V and 5 bases from J; bases unmatched to any gene: 7. The chain's CDR3 is CASSAGQGSDEQYF. CDR3 nucleotide sequence: TGTGCCAGCAGTGCCGGACAGGGATCAGACGAGCAGTACTTC.

This clone turned up a few times. This chain joins TRBV10-3 and TRBJ2-1; tentative D call: TRBD2 (7 bases). Germline loops: CDR1 ENHRY, CDR2 SYGVKD. With 2 bases removed from V and 12 bases from J, the gap between germline ends came to 20 bases. CDR3 length equals 15 residues. This CDR3 reads CAISEDGLAGALQFF. CDR3 in DNA: TGTGCCATCAGTGAGGACGGACTGGCGGGGGCCCTGCAGTTCTTC.

The J gene is TRBJ2-3, the V gene TRBV6-5; 9 bases are shared with TRBD2. Germline V lookup: CDR1 MNHEY, CDR2 SVGAGI. CDR3 length equals 16 residues. Trimming took 0 bases from V and 2 from J; bases not matched to a gene: 3. In DNA, the CDR3 is TGTGCCAGCAGTTACTCTGTAGCGGGAGACACAGATACGCAGTATTTT. Protein sequence: CASSYSVAGDTDTQYF.

The DNA of the CDR3 is TGCGCCAGCAGCCAAGATCCGACAGGGTTCCAGCATTTT. Its translation is CASSQDPTGFQHF. V and J are TRBV4-1 and TRBJ1-5; 7 nucleotides line up with TRBD1. Germline assignment: CDR1 MGHRA and CDR2 YSYEKL. V lost 0 bases to trimming and J lost 12 bases; unmatched junction nucleotides: 5. The CDR3 has 13 amino acids.